This T cell receptor beta chain was sequenced in a study of tumor and adjacent non-tumor tissue in lung cancer. At the level of the study: Stage I to III disease affected ten to eleven men and about 5 women aged 31 to 76. Around 4.4 million productive TCRbeta reads were obtained per sample on average.

This sample's RNA came from whole unsorted tissue. Study findings and constraints: Top 100 clones took a larger repertoire share in normal lung. Significantly higher TCR diversity was found in tumor than normal lung.

Notes on this clonotype: What it recognizes is unknown. One junction end disagrees with the germline gene, perhaps due to a read error.

Three rounds of nested PCR, following a modified ARM-PCR protocol, produced the TCRbeta library. TCRdb reprocessed the multiplex PCR reads with MiXCR, giving one entry per CDR3 protein. This table has about 75,000 distinct CDR3 sequences, roughly 80% appearing once. CDR1 is SQVTM, CDR2 ANQGSEA, per germline. This CDR3 contains 16 residues. This chain links TRBV29-1 with TRBJ1-1; 8 bases fit TRBD1. The TCR was taken from a woman aged 45-65 years with non-small cell lung cancer. Sequencing was done on a sample of lung tumor tissue. The CDR3 is CSIVMRQGALKTEAFF. CDR3 bases: TGCAGCATTGTAATGCGGCAGGGGGCCCTGAAGACTGAAGCTTTCTTT.